This T cell receptor (beta chain) comes out of a study of blood T cell repertoires in COVID-19 (dated by TCRdb to 2019 to 2021). For the wider study: ImmuneRACE Cohort 3 recovered participants were defined by two consecutive negative NP/OP PCR tests, healthcare professional clearance, or symptom resolution. The repertoires were made available in a free public database intended to serve as a resource for research on the immune response to SARS-CoV-2. Samples from collaborators originated in the United States, Italy and Spain and spanned both the acute and convalescent phases of COVID-19. The sample metadata nearly always contained a de-identified subject ID, COVID-19 status, age in years and sex. Samples were obtained from the ongoing ImmuneRACE study (first 160 participants) and from some 1,300 subjects provided by 6 global collaborators. The dataset comprised deeply sampled blood TCRbeta repertoires from subjects exposed to, actively infected with, or recovered from COVID-19. The prospective study material was composed of cDNA or gDNA derived from T cells, B-cell-depleted T cells, or PBMCs. Where HLA class I and class II types were available, the types were taken from metadata supplied by the sample provider, not from assay-based typing.

Spanning cysteine to phenylalanine, the CDR3 consists of 17 amino acids. Only the CDR3 region is kept as DNA, spanning 51 bases read in frame from base 1. The germline V gene supplies CDR1 SGHNT and CDR2 YENEEA. The junction shows trimming of 5 bases on V and 5 bases on J, plus 24 bases between the germline ends. The paper as a whole reports these results and caveats: The quantity of clinical and demographic metadata differed by source and by participant and was supplied without curation.

This clone has just a few counts. No antigen is known for it. Per-nucleotide qualities are absent, and no much larger clonotype sits a single base away. The immunoSEQ Assay, a bias-controlled multiplex PCR, was used to amplify TCRbeta CDR3 regions from genomic DNA. The paper's data handling went like this. The number of nucleated cells in each sample was estimated from the amplification of reference gene primers within the assay. To quantify the absolute abundance of each unique TCRbeta CDR3 rearrangement, sequence reads were collapsed and filtered. For each sample, productive Simpson clonality was calculated by taking the square root of Simpson's diversity index across productive rearrangements. TCRdb holds this immuneACCESS table with in-frame rearrangements only. Some clones are missing; in checked studies, unresolved V genes explain under half, and the rest has no known cause. V, J and clone size derive from that table, while D and trimming were established from the DNA sequence. This sample gives roughly 190,000 clones in total; around 83% of them show up just once. The ten largest account for roughly 24% of the sample.

Participants in the prospective study were aged about 18 to 95 years, lived in over 20 United States geographic areas, and enrolled through a virtual design. Cohort assignment in the prospective study relied on participant-reported clinical history from a screening survey and a study questionnaire. Mobile phlebotomists in the prospective study collected whole blood, serum and a nasopharyngeal or oropharyngeal swab from every participant. Prospective study participants could optionally give additional blood draws and questionnaires over a roughly two-month period. Before DNA extraction, blood samples from the prospective study were shipped at room temperature or frozen.

The chain employs TRBV11-3 and TRBJ1-2; the D gene is perhaps TRBD1, on 6 matching bases. The sequence was obtained from a woman aged 40-49 years in a cohort exposed to, infected with or recovered from COVID-19 (not recorded which). Sample: PBMCs or T cells enriched from blood (not recorded which). The CDR3 reads CASSPDRSLSGAYGYTF. The bases read TGTGCCAGCAGCCCTGACAGGAGCCTCAGTGGGGCATATGGCTACACCTTC.